This entry lists 29 T cell receptor beta chains sequenced from one sample in a study of T cell repertoires in cytomegalovirus infection. Their antigens remain unidentified. Using its own MiXCR run on the reads, TCRdb lists one record per CDR3 protein. The sample lists some 800,000 distinct CDR3 sequences; approximately 32% were seen once. Material: cultured CD8+ T cells from PBMCs, obtained from culture after CMV antigen stimulation. The receptors were sampled from a human donor in good health (CMV status not recorded). Some clones in this sample may be carry-over from other donors' samples.

This clonotype was detected once. The rearrangement joins TRBV4-2 to TRBJ1-5, with no clear D. V was cut by 0 bases and J by 8 bases, with 17 bases left in between. Germline V lookup: CDR1 LGHNA, CDR2 YNFKEQ. There are 16 residues in the CDR3. The CDR3 DNA sequence: TGTGCCAGCAGCCAAGAAACGGGAGCTAGCTTAGAGCCCCAGCATTTT. Translated, it gives CASSQETGASLEPQHF.

On this clonotype itself: Being one base from a much bigger clone, this may be a read error. V gene TRBV7-6 combines with J gene TRBJ2-2, with 8 positions matching TRBD2. The CDR3 is made up of 16 amino acids. Germline CDR1 is SGHVS and CDR2 is FNYEAQ. V was clipped by 3 bases and J by 3 bases; unmatched bases: 6. CDR3 bases: TGTGCCAGCAGCTTTATAGCGGGGATAGACACCGGGGAGCTGTTTTTT. This gives the protein CASSFIAGIDTGELFF.

In DNA form, the CDR3 reads TGTGCCAGCAGCCTCGACAGGGAGGACGGGGAGCTGTTTTTT. Translation: CASSLDREDGELFF. This chain uses TRBV6-5 with TRBJ2-2; D possibly corresponds to TRBD1 (7 bases). V lost 6 bases to trimming and J lost 7 bases, with 15 bases between them. Germline V gene lookup returns CDR1 MNHEY and CDR2 SVGAGI. The CDR3 contains 14 residues.

V and J are TRBV20-1 and TRBJ1-1, with D possibly being TRBD1 (6 bases). Germline CDR1 is DFQATT and CDR2 is SNEGSKA (reference sequence). The ends were cut back, 5 bases at V and 0 bases at J, with 10 bases in the middle. This CDR3 has 13 residues. CDR3 region: CSADDRMNTEAFF. The CDR3 DNA reads as TGCAGTGCTGACGACAGGATGAACACTGAAGCTTTCTTT.

J is TRBJ1-4 and V is TRBV7-9, with D possibly matching TRBD1 (5 bases). V was shortened by 3 bases and J by 4 bases, with 12 bases between the two germline ends. This CDR3 spans 15 amino acids. The germline gives CDR1 SEHNR, CDR2 FQNEAQ (reference sequence). The CDR3 bases are TGTGCCAGCAGCTTGGGACGGGGACTTAATGAAAAACTGTTTTTT. This sequence encodes CASSLGRGLNEKLFF. Complete variable domain (other parts from reference TRBV7-9 and TRBJ1-4): DTGVSQNPRHKITKRGQNVTFRCDPISEHNRLYWYRQTLGQGPEFLTYFQNEAQLEKSRLLSDRFSAERPKGSFSTLEIQRTEQGDSAMYLCASSLGRGLNEKLFFGSGTQLSVL.

V and J are TRBV15 and TRBJ2-1; D remains ambiguous. The CDR3 is made up of 15 amino acids. Trimming left V 5 bases short and J 0 bases short, with 11 bases between. Germline V gene sequence: CDR1 LNHNV, CDR2 YYDKDF (reference sequence). The CDR3 nucleotides are TGTGCCACCAGCCGCCCACAGTCCTCCTACAATGAGCAGTTCTTC. Translating it yields CATSRPQSSYNEQFF.

With respect to this clonotype: Relative to the germline gene, one junction end is altered; a read error may explain this. This sequence joins TRBV6-5 and TRBJ2-7; no clear D. There are 13 residues in the CDR3. CDR1 is MNHEY and CDR2 is SVGAGI in the germline V gene. CDR3 nucleotide sequence: TGTGCCAGTAGTTGGCAGTCAACCTACGAGCAGTACTTC. This codes for CASSWQSTYEQYF.

This chain uses TRBV7-9 with TRBJ2-5; possibly TRBD1 for D (5 bases). The CDR3 contains 14 residues. Germline V gene sequence: CDR1 SEHNR, CDR2 FQNEAQ (reference sequence). Trimming took 5 bases from V and 2 from J, leaving 12 bases between them. The chain's CDR3 is CASSHGHKQETQYF. The DNA of the CDR3 is TGTGCCAGCAGCCATGGACATAAGCAAGAGACCCAGTACTTC.

This clonotype has a handful of counts. For the CDR3, the DNA is TGTGCCAGCAGTCAACTAGCGGGGAAGCAAGAGACCCAGTACTTC. This codes for CASSQLAGKQETQYF. V and J are TRBV27 and TRBJ2-5; 10 bases match TRBD2. The J segment lost 2 bases and the V segment lost 5 bases, leaving 5 bases of the junction unmatched. Per the germline V gene, CDR1 is MNHEY and CDR2 is SMNVEV (reference sequence). The CDR3 runs 15 residues.

This clonotype was recorded a few times. The chain combines TRBV4-1 with TRBJ2-1, with 10 bases fitting TRBD2. This CDR3 has 15 amino acids. The J segment lost 10 bases and the V segment lost 1 base, leaving 7 bases of the junction unmatched. Germline CDR1 and CDR2: MGHRA and YSYEKL. CDR3 in DNA: TGCGCCAGCAGCCAAGCGCTAGCGGGGGTTATCGAGCAGTTCTTC. Translating gives CASSQALAGVIEQFF.

The chain recombines TRBV6-5 with TRBJ2-7; no clear D. Between the trimmed V and J ends, which lost 0 bases and 2 bases, there was a span of 14 bases. The V gene's germline CDR1 is MNHEY and CDR2 SVGAGI. This CDR3 is built from 16 residues. As DNA, the CDR3 is TGTGCCAGCAGTTACTCGACGGTAGGCGGACCCTACGAGCAGTACGTC. This codes for CASSYSTVGGPYEQYV.

The chain has TRBV7-9 and TRBJ2-7; D gene ambiguous. Germline V gene sequence: CDR1 SEHNR, CDR2 FQNEAQ (reference sequence). Trimming left V 8 bases short and J 2 bases short, with 16 bases between. The CDR3 has 14 amino acids. CDR3 coding DNA: TGTGCCAGCCTTAGTTTCGGACGGCCCTACGAGCAGTACTTC. Protein product: CASLSFGRPYEQYF.

The chain recombines TRBV7-8 with TRBJ1-3; D is unresolved. The CDR3 has 15 amino acids. V was cut by 4 bases and J by 0 bases, with 10 bases left in between. The germline V gene has CDR1 SGHVS and CDR2 FQNEAQ. The CDR3: CASSSASSSGNTIYF. In nucleotides, the CDR3 is TGTGCCAGCAGCTCGGCAAGCAGCTCTGGAAACACCATATATTTT.

This chain joins TRBV12-3 or TRBV12-4 and TRBJ1-2, with 7 bases lining up with TRBD1. The CDR3 spans 15 residues. The J segment lost 6 bases and the V segment lost 7 bases, leaving 14 bases of the junction unmatched. The CDR3: CASTPGTAVVHGYTF. CDR3 sequence (DNA): TGTGCCAGCACCCCAGGGACAGCCGTTGTCCATGGCTACACCTTC.

This clonotype showed up just a few times. V is TRBV28 and J is TRBJ1-2; 11 nucleotides align to TRBD1. Germline CDR1 and CDR2: MDHEN and SYDVKM. V gave up 5 bases and J gave up 3 bases; unmatched junction bases: 5. The CDR3 has 15 amino acids. CDR3 protein: CASSRTGGKDYGYTF. CDR3 bases: TGTGCCAGCAGTCGGACAGGGGGCAAGGACTATGGCTACACCTTC.

This sequence joins TRBV9 and TRBJ2-1; 7 nucleotides align to TRBD1. The germline V gene encodes CDR1 SGDLS and CDR2 YYNGEE. Trimming at V came to 4 bases and at J to 6 bases, leaving 13 bases not matched to a gene. The CDR3 is 16 residues long. The CDR3 region is CASSSQTGTPINEQFF. CDR3 coding DNA: TGTGCCAGCAGCTCTCAGACAGGGACCCCAATCAATGAGCAGTTCTTC. The whole variable domain, remainder taken from reference TRBV9 and TRBJ2-1, is DSGVTQTPKHLITATGQRVTLRCSPRSGDLSVYWYQQSLDQGLQFLIQYYNGEERAKGNILERFSAQQFPDLHSELNLSSLELGDSALYFCASSSQTGTPINEQFFGPGTRLTVL.

This chain connects TRBV20-1 to TRBJ2-1; 7 bases align to TRBD1. Germline CDR1 is DFQATT and CDR2 is SNEGSKA (reference sequence). This CDR3 comprises 12 residues. The J segment lost 4 bases and the V segment lost 5 bases, leaving 2 bases of the junction unmatched. The DNA for the CDR3 is TGCAGTGCTGAACAGGGGTACAATGAGCAGTTCTTC. Encoded protein: CSAEQGYNEQFF.

This clonotype has a handful of counts. The chain has TRBV6-1 and TRBJ2-7; 9 nucleotides align to TRBD2. Germline V gene sequence: CDR1 MNHNS, CDR2 SASEGT. The V gene end was trimmed by 2 bases and the J gene end by 3 bases; junction bases not matched to a gene: 2. The CDR3 runs 14 residues. The CDR3 sequence is CASSEFSGGYEQYV. The CDR3 bases are TGTGCCAGCAGTGAATTTAGCGGGGGCTACGAGCAGTACGTC.

The gene calls are TRBV5-1 and TRBJ1-1, with a weak D call TRBD1 (5 bases). This CDR3 region has 13 residues. CDR1 and CDR2 (germline): SGHRS, YFSETQ. Trimming pared 0 bases from V and 12 bases from J, leaving 15 bases between. CDR3 in DNA: TGCGCCAGCAGCTTGGTAGGGACTGAAGGAACTTTCTTT. Its translation is CASSLVGTEGTFF. Looking up the rest from reference TRBV5-1 and TRBJ1-1 gives the full variable domain: KAGVTQTPRYLIKTRGQQVTLSCSPISGHRSVSWYQQTPGQGLQFLFEYFSETQRNKGNFPGRFSGRQFSNSRSEMNVSTLELGDSALYLCASSLVGTEGTFFGQGTRLTVV.

The table lists this clonotype with a few counts. A read error may account for a junction end that differs from germline. This chain connects TRBV7-6 to TRBJ2-1; either TRBD1 or TRBD2 may fit D (5 bases each). This CDR3 is built from 13 residues. CDR1 and CDR2 (germline): SGHVS, FNYEAQ. The CDR3 DNA is TGTGCTAGCACCGCAAAGGGGAGCAATGAGCAGTTCTTC. Encoded protein: CASTAKGSNEQFF. Drawing the rest from reference TRBV7-6 and TRBJ2-1, the complete variable domain is GAGVSQSPRYKVTKRGQDVALRCDPISGHVSLYWYRQALGQGPEFLTYFNYEAQQDKSGLPNDRFSAERPEGSISTLTIQRTEQRDSAMYRCASTAKGSNEQFFGPGTRLTVL.

This CDR3 reads CASSLDRGLSYEQYV. The CDR3 DNA reads as TGTGCCAGCAGCCTTGACAGGGGGCTATCCTACGAGCAGTACGTC. This chain joins TRBV6-6 and TRBJ2-7, with 10 bases fitting TRBD1. The V and J ends lost 6 bases and 1 base, in that order; junction bases with no gene match: 6. This CDR3 has 15 residues. CDR1 MNHNY and CDR2 SVGAGI come from the germline V gene (reference sequence).

This clonotype was counted only a few times. The chain recombines TRBV5-6 with TRBJ1-1, with D perhaps matching TRBD1 (6 bases). V dropped 2 bases and J dropped 5 bases, with 13 bases sitting between them. CDR1 is SGHDT and CDR2 is YYEEEE in the germline V gene. CDR3 length: 14 amino acids. The CDR3 protein is CASSLWQGRTEAFF. The CDR3 DNA reads TGTGCCAGCAGCTTATGGCAGGGGCGGACTGAAGCTTTCTTT.

This chain connects TRBV11-1 to TRBJ1-6, with a possible D match to TRBD1 (5 bases). Germline V gene sequence: CDR1 SGHAT, CDR2 FQDESV (reference sequence). The CDR3 spans 16 residues. Trimming took off 3 bases at V and 14 bases at J, with 23 bases between the two ends. CDR3 in DNA: TGTGCCAGCAGCTTGACATCCGGGGCCCACCTTGGGGCCCTCCACTTT. Its translation is CASSLTSGAHLGALHF.

This clonotype was seen at least ten times. The gene calls are TRBV6-2 or TRBV6-3 and TRBJ2-1; D is unclear. CDR3 length equals 13 residues. The V gene lost 0 bases and the J gene lost 3 bases, with 3 bases spanning the gap. Germline assignment: CDR1 MNHEY and CDR2 SVGEGT. In nucleotides, the CDR3 is TGTGCCAGCAGTTACTCGGACTACAATGAGCAGTTCTTC. Translated, it gives CASSYSDYNEQFF.

The chain recombines TRBV5-5 with TRBJ2-3, with 8 positions matching TRBD1. The V and J ends lost 3 bases and 4 bases, in that order; junction bases with no gene match: 4. This CDR3 has 14 residues. Looked up from germline, CDR1 is SGHKS and CDR2 is YYEKEE (reference sequence). The CDR3 sequence is CASSSATGADTQYF. In DNA form, the CDR3 reads TGTGCCAGCAGCTCGGCGACAGGGGCAGATACGCAGTATTTT.

There are many counts of this clonotype. CDR3: CASSSDSGAYNEQFF. Here the CDR3 DNA reads TGTGCCAGCAGTTCGGACTCGGGGGCCTACAATGAGCAGTTCTTC. The chain couples TRBV7-6 to TRBJ2-1; TRBD2 might be the D (6 bases). The V end was cut by 6 bases, the J end by 2 bases, with 14 bases between. This CDR3 spans 15 amino acids. Looked up from germline, CDR1 is SGHVS and CDR2 is FNYEAQ.

This rearrangement joins TRBV9 to TRBJ1-2; 9 nucleotides match TRBD1. CDR1 and CDR2 from the germline V gene are SGDLS and YYNGEE. V dropped 0 bases and J dropped 4; count of bases not matched to a gene: 1. The CDR3 runs 14 residues. DNA for the CDR3: TGTGCCAGCAGCGTAGCGGACAGGGGCTATGGCTACACCTTC. Encoded protein: CASSVADRGYGYTF.

J is TRBJ1-2 and V is TRBV7-4; a possible D gene is TRBD1 (5 bases). The CDR3 sequence is 12 residues long. Trimming cost V 7 bases and J 8 bases, with 14 bases left between them. In germline, CDR1 is SGHVT, CDR2 SQSDAQ. The CDR3 here is CASTSGQPGYTF. The CDR3, as DNA: TGTGCCAGCACCTCAGGACAACCGGGCTACACCTTC.

Comment on this clonotype: The junction differs from germline at one of its ends, possibly a read error. The V call is TRBV2, the J call TRBJ2-2; D may be TRBD1 (7 bases). The V gene's germline CDR1 is SNHLY and CDR2 FYNNEI. This CDR3 has 17 residues. The CDR3 loop reads CARSAARGQRNTGELFF. In DNA, the CDR3 is TGTGCCAGAAGTGCCGCGCGGGGACAGCGGAACACCGGGGAGCTGTTTTTT.